A selection of T cell receptor beta chains follows, all from one sample in a study of shared clonotypes between healthy human individuals. Generated by immunoSEQ multiplex PCR, the TCRdb table keeps only in-frame clones and is missing some. Counted here are about 2 million clones, about 94% occurring once; the ten biggest clones make up more than 0.95%. The sequenced material came from naive CD8+ T cells sorted from blood. These receptors originate from a man between 18 and 29 years old in good health. Each CDR3 is given with its conserved first and last residue. Fields, in order: V gene, D gene, J gene, clone size, CDR3 protein, CDR3 DNA. A D gene is named only where the DNA matches it firmly. Not all rows give a size; the values are once, few, many and, for expanded clones, a class.

TRBV5-4	-	TRBJ2-2	-	CASSSDSLLTGELFF	TGTGCCAGCAGCTCGGACTCCCTGTTGACCGGGGAGCTGTTTTTT
TRBV9	-	TRBJ1-5	-	CASSVGFVNQPQHF	TGTGCCAGCAGCGTAGGGTTTGTAAATCAGCCCCAGCATTTT
TRBV7-8	-	TRBJ2-7	-	CASTPALGEQYF	TGTGCCAGCACACCTGCCCTTGGCGAGCAGTACTTC
TRBV10-3	-	TRBJ2-1	-	CAISGTSENEQFF	TGTGCCATCAGCGGGACTTCTGAGAATGAGCAGTTCTTC
TRBV7-9	-	TRBJ2-7	-	CASSPDGGLSTYEQYF	TGTGCCAGCAGCCCCGATGGCGGGCTATCAACCTACGAGCAGTACTTC
TRBV27	TRBD2	TRBJ2-1	once	CASSLYPPLAALLNEQFF	TGTGCCAGCAGTTTATACCCCCCCCTAGCGGCCTTGCTAAATGAGCAGTTCTTC
TRBV5-5	TRBD2	TRBJ2-2	-	CASSLIAVAGAVYAGELFF	TGTGCCAGCAGCTTGATTGCGGTCGCGGGAGCGGTATATGCCGGGGAGCTGTTTTTT
TRBV27	TRBD2	TRBJ2-7	-	CASSLLAGISYEQYF	TGTGCCAGCAGCTTACTAGCGGGAATTTCCTACGAGCAGTACTTC
TRBV4-1	TRBD2	TRBJ2-3	-	CASSLSGGTRDTQYF	TGCGCCAGCAGCCTTAGCGGGGGGACGAGGGATACGCAGTATTTT
TRBV27	-	TRBJ2-1	once	CASSSYVHEQFF	TGTGCCAGCAGTTCCTATGTCCATGAGCAGTTCTTC
TRBV11-2	TRBD1	TRBJ2-7	-	CASSVRTGDYEQYF	TGTGCCAGCAGCGTAAGGACAGGGGACTACGAGCAGTACTTC
TRBV19	-	TRBJ2-7	-	CASSPLVGEVYEQYF	TGTGCCAGTAGTCCCCTTGTGGGAGAGGTTTACGAGCAGTACTTC
TRBV10-1	-	TRBJ2-1	-	CASTWVSSYNEQFF	TGCGCCAGCACCTGGGTAAGCTCCTACAATGAGCAGTTCTTC
TRBV4-1	-	TRBJ2-5	-	CASSQDLRDQETQYF	TGCGCCAGCAGCCAAGACCTCAGAGACCAAGAGACCCAGTACTTC
TRBV29-1	-	TRBJ2-7	-	CSARQESSYEQYF	TGCAGCGCTAGACAGGAGAGCTCCTACGAGCAGTACTTC
TRBV9	-	TRBJ2-1	-	CASSVAGVDDEQFF	TGTGCCAGCAGCGTAGCGGGGGTAGACGATGAGCAGTTCTTC
TRBV7-9	TRBD1	TRBJ1-2	-	CASSPGTGRLGYTF	TGTGCCAGCAGCCCCGGGACAGGGAGGCTTGGCTACACCTTC
TRBV27	-	TRBJ1-1	-	CASSLDQGTEAFF	TGTGCCAGCAGTTTAGATCAGGGGACAGAAGCTTTCTTT
TRBV4-1	-	TRBJ1-4	-	CASSPRDSSTNEKLFF	TGCGCCAGCAGCCCTCGGGACTCGTCAACTAATGAAAAACTGTTTTTT